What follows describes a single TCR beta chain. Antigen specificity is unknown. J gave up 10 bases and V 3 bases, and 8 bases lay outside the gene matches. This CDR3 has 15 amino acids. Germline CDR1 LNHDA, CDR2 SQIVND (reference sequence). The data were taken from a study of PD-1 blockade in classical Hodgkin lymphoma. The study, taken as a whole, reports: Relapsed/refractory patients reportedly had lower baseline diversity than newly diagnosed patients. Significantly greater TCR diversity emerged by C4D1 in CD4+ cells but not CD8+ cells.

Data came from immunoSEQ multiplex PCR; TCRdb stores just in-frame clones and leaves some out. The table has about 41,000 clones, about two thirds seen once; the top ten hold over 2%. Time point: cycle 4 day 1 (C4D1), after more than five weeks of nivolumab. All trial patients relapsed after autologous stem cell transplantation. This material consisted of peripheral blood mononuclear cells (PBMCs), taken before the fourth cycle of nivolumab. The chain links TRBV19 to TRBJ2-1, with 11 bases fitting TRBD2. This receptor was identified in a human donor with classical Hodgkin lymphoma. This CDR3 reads CASSISLAGGWEQFF. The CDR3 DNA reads TGTGCCAGTAGTATCTCGCTAGCGGGGGGCTGGGAGCAGTTCTTC.